Listed below are T cell receptor beta chains from one sample, sequenced in a study of control samples from healthy donors and cancer patients. The table came from immunoSEQ multiplex PCR; TCRdb's copy has only in-frame clones and leaves some out. The sample includes some 49,000 clones, roughly 85% of them seen just once. The sample was PBMCs. Every receptor here comes from a woman in her forties or fifties with lung cancer. Each CDR3 is given with its conserved first and last residue. The D gene is left open where the match is weak. Rows may omit the clone size; those that give it use once, few, many or a size class.

>TRBV30|TRBJ1-5|.|.
CAWSLRDINQPQHF
TGTGCCTGGAGCCTCCGGGACATCAATCAGCCCCAGCATTTT
>TRBV19|TRBJ2-5|.|.
CASSISETQYF
TGTGCCAGTAGTATTTCAGAGACCCAGTACTTC
>TRBV6-2/TRBV6-3|TRBJ1-5|.|.
CASSSGGSNQPQHF
TGTGCCAGCAGTTCTGGGGGCAGCAATCAGCCCCAGCATTTT
>TRBV27|TRBJ2-7|.|TRBD1
CASRRRDRVKDEQYF
TGTGCCAGCAGACGCCGGGACAGGGTAAAGGACGAGCAGTACTTC
>TRBV5-1|TRBJ1-2|.|.
CASSLGNSPYGYTF
TGCGCCAGCAGCTTGGGGAACAGCCCCTATGGCTACACCTTC
>TRBV5-1|TRBJ1-1|.|.
CASSLGQAYTEAFF
TGCGCCAGCAGCTTGGGACAGGCCTACACTGAAGCTTTCTTT
>TRBV7-9|TRBJ1-1|.|.
CASSPTQGRAFF
TGTGCCAGCAGCCCGACCCAGGGGCGAGCTTTCTTT
>TRBV4-3|TRBJ1-1|once|TRBD1
CASSRNRDSSTEAFF
TGCGCCAGCAGCCGAAACCGGGACAGTTCCACTGAAGCTTTCTTT
>TRBV3-1/TRBV3-2|TRBJ1-1|.|.
CASSQVGIGAFF
TGTGCCAGCAGCCAAGTAGGTATAGGCGCTTTCTTT
>TRBV5-1|TRBJ1-4|few|.
CASSLVGQGDEKLFF
TGCGCCAGCAGCTTGGTAGGGCAGGGTGATGAAAAACTGTTTTTT
>TRBV7-2|TRBJ1-6|.|.
CASSSQGGENSPLHF
TGTGCCAGCAGCTCCCAGGGAGGGGAAAATTCACCCCTCCACTTT
>TRBV20-1|TRBJ2-7|.|.
CSASEGGSYEQYF
TGCAGTGCTAGTGAGGGCGGGTCCTACGAGCAGTACTTC
>TRBV24-1|TRBJ2-2|.|.
CATSERLTGELFF
TGTGCCACCAGTGAAAGGCTCACTGGGGAGCTGTTTTTT
>TRBV4-3|TRBJ1-3|.|.
CASSQSHAVSSGNTIYF
TGCGCCAGCAGCCAATCCCATGCGGTGTCCTCTGGAAACACCATATATTTT
>TRBV30|TRBJ1-1|.|.
CAWSVNSPNTEAFF
TGTGCCTGGAGTGTTAACAGCCCGAACACTGAAGCTTTCTTT
>TRBV5-8|TRBJ2-1|.|.
CASSPNGVYYNEQFF
TGTGCCAGCAGCCCGAACGGGGTTTACTACAATGAGCAGTTCTTC
>TRBV6-2/TRBV6-3|TRBJ1-1|.|.
CASSYSKGNTEAFF
TGTGCCAGCAGTTACTCGAAAGGGAACACTGAAGCTTTCTTT
>TRBV7-8|TRBJ1-5|few|TRBD1
CASSLAGQVIGNQPQHF
TGTGCCAGCAGCTTAGCTGGACAGGTAATAGGCAATCAGCCCCAGCATTTT
>TRBV12-5|TRBJ2-7|.|.
CASAMGGPQYEQYF
TGTGCTAGTGCCATGGGGGGCCCTCAGTACGAGCAGTACTTC
>TRBV6-5|TRBJ1-5|.|.
CTSRINRDSNQPQHF
TGTACCAGCAGGATAAACCGGGACAGCAATCAGCCCCAGCATTTT
>TRBV13|TRBJ2-6|.|.
CASSLERGSGANVLTF
TGTGCCAGCAGCTTAGAGAGGGGAAGTGGGGCCAACGTCCTGACTTTC
>TRBV7-8|TRBJ2-2|.|TRBD2
CASTHFSGGAVGELFF
TGTGCCAGCACCCATTTTAGCGGGGGGGCGGTCGGGGAGCTGTTTTTT
>TRBV12-3/TRBV12-4|TRBJ1-5|once|TRBD1
CASTTGEQPQHF
TGTGCCAGCACAACAGGGGAGCAGCCCCAGCATTTT
>TRBV6-6|TRBJ2-3|once|.
CASSMAGRTDTQYF
TGTGCCAGCAGTATGGCAGGCCGCACAGATACGCAGTATTTT
>TRBV11-3|TRBJ1-2|.|TRBD1
CASSFPGQAYGYTF
TGTGCCAGCAGCTTCCCGGGACAGGCTTACGGCTACACCTTC
>TRBV5-6|TRBJ1-2|.|.
CASSLDQDYGYTF
TGTGCCAGCAGCTTGGACCAGGACTATGGCTACACCTTC
>TRBV18|TRBJ2-3|.|TRBD2
CASSPLASGGTITDTQYF
TGTGCCAGCTCACCACTGGCTAGCGGGGGGACAATCACAGATACGCAGTATTTT
>TRBV25-1|TRBJ1-2|.|TRBD1
CASSEPGTAKGGYTF
TGTGCCAGCAGTGAACCCGGGACAGCCAAAGGAGGCTACACCTTC
>TRBV12-3/TRBV12-4|TRBJ1-2|.|.
CASSFGQNYGYTF
TGTGCCAGCAGTTTCGGGCAGAACTATGGCTACACCTTC
>TRBV6-5|TRBJ1-2|once|.
CASSFTGIYGYTF
TGTGCCAGCAGCTTTACAGGGATCTATGGCTACACCTTC
>TRBV5-1|TRBJ2-7|.|.
CASSYGGRGSVAEQYF
TGCGCCAGCAGCTACGGGGGTAGGGGGAGCGTCGCCGAGCAGTACTTC
>TRBV7-9|TRBJ1-2|.|.
CASSPQMGGLYGYTF
TGTGCCAGCAGCCCTCAAATGGGGGGGTTATATGGCTACACCTTC
>TRBV11-1|TRBJ1-1|once|.
CASSLDLAGRAFF
TGTGCCAGCAGCTTAGACTTGGCAGGGCGGGCTTTCTTT
>TRBV11-3|TRBJ2-7|few|.
CASSLDTSFAAEQYF
TGTGCCAGCAGCTTAGATACTAGCTTCGCGGCCGAGCAGTACTTC
>TRBV4-1|TRBJ1-2|.|.
CASSQAGAANYGYTF
TGCGCCAGCAGCCAAGCGGGCGCCGCTAACTATGGCTACACCTTC
>TRBV6-5|TRBJ1-2|few|.
CASNSAGTPLGYTF
TGTGCCAGCAACTCAGCGGGGACTCCCTTAGGCTACACCTTC
>TRBV20-1|TRBJ2-5|.|.
CSGKIGETQYF
TGCAGTGGCAAGATAGGAGAGACCCAGTACTTC
>TRBV11-1|TRBJ2-7|once|.
CASSLKPAYEQYF
TGTGCCAGCAGCTTAAAACCAGCCTACGAGCAGTACTTC
>TRBV11-2|TRBJ1-4|.|.
CASSFGETNEKLFF
TGTGCCAGCAGCTTCGGAGAGACTAATGAAAAACTGTTTTTT
>TRBV14|TRBJ2-3|.|.
CASSQDAWGAESTDTQYF
TGTGCCAGCAGCCAAGACGCCTGGGGAGCTGAGTCTACAGATACGCAGTATTTT